Given below is one TCR beta chain in context. Which antigen it targets is not known. Base quality data are lacking; no much larger clone is found one base away. The entry originates in a study of blood T cells in healthy people across ages (dated by TCRdb to about 2015). About the study as a whole: Template switching captured roughly one uniquely barcoded TCR beta cDNA molecule per two T cells in model experiments. To track age-related changes in TCR beta repertoire diversity, the study relied on deep sequencing normalized with unique cDNA molecular identifiers. Donors were grouped into four age groups: young (average about 15 years), middle-aged (about 40), aged (roughly 62) and long-lived (about 90). Using the same blood draw, the study looked at two additional independent replicas of 1 million unique cDNA reads for two donors, one aged 18 to 30 and the other aged 80 or older.

The donors were 40 or so Caucasian individuals from Russia, aged roughly 6 to 95 years, who were systemically healthy. Each donor gave 8 to 10 milliliters of peripheral blood, collected into EDTA-treated Vacutainer tubes. Ficoll-Paque density-gradient centrifugation was used to isolate PBMCs, with at least 7 million per sample. Total RNA was extracted from PBMCs with Trizol reagent, with at least 6 micrograms obtained per sample. For every donor, an aliquot of PBMCs went through flow cytometry to measure the percentages of naive CD45RAhigh/CD27high T cells. Libraries came from 5' RACE. TCRdb lists the instrument as Illumina HiSeq 2500. The second PCR ran for about 7 to 11 cycles and used a J-beta primer mix along with a sample-barcoded 5' primer. A unique molecular identifier was introduced onto each TCR beta cDNA molecule by a template-switch 5' adaptor carrying 12 random nucleotides. Each sample yielded at least 2.5 million CDR3-containing paired-end reads. First-strand cDNA was synthesized from all RNA with the Mint cDNA synthesis kit, primed by a TRBC-specific oligonucleotide. After uracil-DNA glycosylase treatment, a first 18-cycle PCR used universal primers M1SS and BC2_uni_R on all cDNA. The authors processed their data as follows. Each sample was normalized by randomly selecting 1 million high-quality reads, each carrying a distinct molecular identifier. Reads with shared molecular identifiers were discarded instead of being binned into consensus sequences. MiTCR, with a Q25 quality threshold and the strictest error-elimination algorithm, was used for CDR3 identification, clonotype clustering and error correction. A nonparametric unseen species model with Euler transformation was used to estimate a lower bound on total TCR beta diversity. In-frame beta chains were kept once TCRdb had trimmed the public reads at Q25 with fastp and called clones with MiXCR. When rows share a CDR3 protein, they turn into one entry using the most common DNA and genes. In this record, the V and J calls reflect TCRdb's handling and not the investigators' own analysis. The sample table records about 720,000 distinct CDR3 sequences; roughly 25% of these occur just once. The ten largest account for roughly 3.5% of the sample.

On the study overall, not on this receptor specifically: Total diversity estimates from one million sequenced T cells were considered lower bounds and underestimates. Since profiling was done on bulk unsorted PBMCs, naive and antigen-experienced compartments could not be conclusively compared. Because the CMV infection status of the donors was unknown, age-related changes in expanded clonotypes may potentially have been confounded. Compared with the aged group, more naive CD4+ T cells, fewer expanded clones and increased TCR diversity were shown by the long-lived group, suggesting age selection. There was a strong correlation between observed TCR beta diversity and the percentage of naive T cells measured by flow cytometry. Observed TCR beta diversity per million T cells fell roughly linearly with age, and a significant reduction was already apparent by age around 40.

These data also formed part of another study, on T cells of mothers and their children. As described in the second report: Nine systemically healthy Caucasian individuals, comprising three mothers and their six children, were included as donors. cDNA synthesis consumed the entire amount of extracted RNA, loaded at roughly 1.5 ug RNA in each 15 ul reaction. Sample barcodes and 2-4 random nucleotides were added via the M1S primer in the second PCR. More than 8 million TCR beta CDR3 reads were obtained from each mother, and about 3 million reads were obtained from each child. In both related and unrelated pairs, thymic selection shapes the output of TCR recombination in a similar way, with inherited differences having only a minor effect. Normalized repertoire overlap in related mother-child pairs was always slightly higher than in unrelated mother-child pairs, but the difference was never significant. Persistent microchimeric T cell clones were not detected, at a sensitivity of about 90 clones per million clonotypes. The study used deep NGS to compare TCR beta repertoires of mothers and children, seeking features distinguishing related mother-child pairs from unrelated individuals. The mean age was approximately 41 +/- 4 years for the mothers and approximately 11 +/- 4 years for the children. After adapter ligation was performed with NEBNext reagents, the libraries were sequenced on an Illumina HiSeq 2000 with 100+100 nt paired-end reads. To prevent cross-contamination, the mother and child libraries were prepared one month apart and sequenced in separate runs. Each donor had between about 450,000 and 2,100,000 distinct TCR beta clonotypes identified. Naive TCR beta clonotypes were estimated from low-frequency clonotypes matched to each donor's FACS-determined naive share, without sorting.

The sample was blood. This receptor was taken from a boy between 5 and 17 years old in good health.

The base sequence is TGCAGCGTTGTCCTAGGGACTGAAGCTTTCTTT. Its protein product is CSVVLGTEAFF. Recombination connected TRBV29-1 to TRBJ1-1; no D gene can be assigned with confidence. CDR1 and CDR2 (SQVTM, ANQGSEA) derive from the germline V gene. V drops 4 bases and J drops 5 bases, leaving 8 bases in between. The CDR3 spans 11 residues, from the cysteine through the phenylalanine. CDR3 DNA only is kept here, 33 bases in frame from base 1.